The clone carrying this TCR beta chain has only one observation. Looked up from germline, CDR1 is LGHNA and CDR2 is YNFKEQ. Deletions cut 2 bases from V and 2 bases from J, with 10 bases between. The CDR3 totals 14 residues. This sample was taken from a study of T cells in tuberculosis. Measured with immunoSEQ multiplex PCR; TCRdb has only the in-frame clones, and not every one. In the table there are tens of thousands of clones, 90% to 95% of which are singletons. This chain connects TRBV4-2 to TRBJ2-7; a weak D match, TRBD1 (6 bases). The TCR was taken from a donor between 10 and 35 years old with latent tuberculosis or without tuberculosis infection. Sequenced material: PBMCs. The CDR3 nucleotides are TGTGCCAGCAGCCAACGACAGGAGCCCTACGAGCAGTACTTC. This encodes CASSQRQEPYEQYF.